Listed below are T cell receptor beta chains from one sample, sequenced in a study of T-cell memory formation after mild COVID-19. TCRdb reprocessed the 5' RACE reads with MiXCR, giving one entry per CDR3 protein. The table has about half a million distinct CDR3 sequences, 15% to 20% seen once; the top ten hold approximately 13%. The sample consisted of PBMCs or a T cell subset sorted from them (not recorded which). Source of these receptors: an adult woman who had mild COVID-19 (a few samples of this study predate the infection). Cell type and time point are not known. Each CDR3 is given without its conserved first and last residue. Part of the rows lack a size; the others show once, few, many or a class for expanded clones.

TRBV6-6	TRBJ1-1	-	ASKPVWGNTEAF
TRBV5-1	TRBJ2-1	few	ASSLAAVNEQF
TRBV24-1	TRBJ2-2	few	ATSDLGNTGELF
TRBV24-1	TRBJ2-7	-	ATSDIGRPYEQY
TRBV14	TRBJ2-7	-	ASSPQRGEGGYEQY
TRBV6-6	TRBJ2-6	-	ASSYSTVVPGANVLT
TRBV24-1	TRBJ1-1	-	ATSQGSTEAF
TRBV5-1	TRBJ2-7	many	ASSLIERATYEQY
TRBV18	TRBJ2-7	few	ASSPRSTSGSPSYEQY
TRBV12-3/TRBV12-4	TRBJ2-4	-	ASSHRQNLAKNIQY
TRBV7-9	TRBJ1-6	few	ASSLDSSNSPLH
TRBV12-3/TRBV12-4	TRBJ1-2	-	ASIQGREGYT
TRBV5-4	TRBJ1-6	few	ASSSRFYNSPLH
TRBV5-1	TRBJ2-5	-	ASSESQETQY
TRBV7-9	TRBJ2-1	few	ASSRRPLAGYNEQF
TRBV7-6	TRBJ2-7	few	ASSISGTLPYEQY
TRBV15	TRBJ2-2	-	ATAGGAGTGELF
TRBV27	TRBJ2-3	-	ASRPTGTSGSADTQY
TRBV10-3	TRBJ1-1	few	AIRPAGVTEAF
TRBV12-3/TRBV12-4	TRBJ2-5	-	ASRAPGLGQETQY
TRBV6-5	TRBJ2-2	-	ASSYGATRTGELF
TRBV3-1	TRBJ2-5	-	ASSVTIYQETQY
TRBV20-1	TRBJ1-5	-	SAREGGQPQH
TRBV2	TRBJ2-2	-	ASPTENTGELF
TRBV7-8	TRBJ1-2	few	ASSLAGGVLEFAGYT
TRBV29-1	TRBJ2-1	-	SVHSPGLAGRNEQF
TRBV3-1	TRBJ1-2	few	ASSQVGNDGYT
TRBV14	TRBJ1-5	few	ASSQIGQPQH
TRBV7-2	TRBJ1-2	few	ASSRGRSQGSRGYT
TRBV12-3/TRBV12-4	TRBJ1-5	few	ASSPSGRVAQPQH
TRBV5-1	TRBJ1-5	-	ASSIATGGNQPQH
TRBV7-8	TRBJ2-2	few	ASSLYGSTGELF
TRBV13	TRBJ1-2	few	ASSPGQENYGYT
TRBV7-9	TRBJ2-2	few	AMEAGRFDTGELF
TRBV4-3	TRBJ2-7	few	ASSQDSAGVLEQY